Listed below are T cell receptor beta chains from one sample, sequenced in a study of vaccination effects on CD4 cells after COVID-19. Which antigens these TCRs recognize remains unknown. Assay: immunoSEQ multiplex PCR; the TCRdb copy retains only in-frame clones and omits some. This table holds approximately 70,000 clones, roughly 73% found once. The starting material was CD4+ T cells from PBMCs cultured with HIV peptides, obtained before COVID-19 vaccination. The source is a human donor who had a prior SARS-CoV-2 infection. The CDR3 runs from the conserved cysteine through the conserved F or W. D genes are given only for firm matches. Clone sizes are given selectively: once, few, many, or a class where the clone is expanded.

D gene,clone size,V gene,J gene,CDR3 DNA,CDR3 protein
-,once,TRBV9,TRBJ1-5,TGTGCCAGCAGAAGGGGGGGGTATGGCAATCAGCCCCAGCATTTT,CASRRGGYGNQPQHF
-,-,TRBV19,TRBJ2-7,TGTGCCAGTAGTATAGTATTCTACGAGCAGTACTTC,CASSIVFYEQYF
-,-,TRBV7-9,TRBJ1-1,TGTGCCAGCAGCTTCGCAGGGTTAAAGACTGAAGCTTTCTTT,CASSFAGLKTEAFF
-,-,TRBV14,TRBJ2-6,TGTGCCAGCAGCCATATCTCTGGGGCCAACGTCCTGACTTTC,CASSHISGANVLTF
TRBD2,once,TRBV20-1,TRBJ2-3,TGCAGTGCTAGTAGGGTCGGGGGGGCATTGGATTCCGGAGATACGCAGTATTTT,CSASRVGGALDSGDTQYF
-,-,TRBV7-2,TRBJ2-3,TGTGCCAGCAGCTTAGATGCGGGCACAGATACGCAGTATTTT,CASSLDAGTDTQYF
-,-,TRBV6-5,TRBJ1-5,TGTGCCAGCAGTAACAGGGTAGATCAGCCCCAGCATTTT,CASSNRVDQPQHF
-,-,TRBV9,TRBJ2-3,TGTGCCAGCAGCGCGCACCCTTACACAGATACGCAGTATTTT,CASSAHPYTDTQYF
-,-,TRBV5-6,TRBJ1-2,TGTGCCAGCAGCTTGGACGGTGTCTATGGCTACACCTTC,CASSLDGVYGYTF
-,-,TRBV4-1,TRBJ2-1,TGCGCCAGCAGCCAAGGTCCTAGCGAGGGCAACAATGAGCAGTTCTTC,CASSQGPSEGNNEQFF
-,-,TRBV11-3,TRBJ2-3,TGTGCCAGCAGCTTAGGTCTTTCGGGTATATGGGATACGCAGTATTTT,CASSLGLSGIWDTQYF